The text below deals with one TCR beta chain. The data were produced by immunoSEQ multiplex PCR, yet TCRdb's version contains in-frame clones alone and is incomplete. The sample has around 60,000 clones; approximately 80% are singletons. This CDR3 region has 14 residues. J gave up 7 bases and V 6 bases, and 7 bases lay outside the gene matches. Germline-derived CDR1 and CDR2 are MNHEY and SVGAGI. This entry comes from a study of blood T cell repertoires in COVID-19. Across the whole study: Italy, Spain and the United States were the sources of the convalescent and acute COVID-19 samples. Sources were T cells, B-cell-depleted T cells, or PBMCs; the material itself was cDNA or gDNA.

This TCR came from a man older than 75 with acute or convalescent COVID-19. The chain combines TRBV6-5 with TRBJ2-3, with TRBD2 identical over 10 bases. The source material was peripheral blood. For the CDR3, the DNA is TGTGCCAGCAGAGATGGACTAGCGGCAAATACGCAGTATTTT. This sequence encodes CASRDGLAANTQYF.